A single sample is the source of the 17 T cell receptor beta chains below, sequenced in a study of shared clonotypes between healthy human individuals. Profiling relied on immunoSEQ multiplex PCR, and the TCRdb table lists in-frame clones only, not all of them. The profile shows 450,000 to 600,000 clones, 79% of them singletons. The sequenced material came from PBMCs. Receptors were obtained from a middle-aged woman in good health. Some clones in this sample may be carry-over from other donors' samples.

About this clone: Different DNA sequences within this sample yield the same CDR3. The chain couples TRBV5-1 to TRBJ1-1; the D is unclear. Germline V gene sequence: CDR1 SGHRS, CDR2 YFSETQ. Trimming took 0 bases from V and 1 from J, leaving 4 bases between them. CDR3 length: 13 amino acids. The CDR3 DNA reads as TGCGCCAGCAGCTTGGCGGCGAACACTGAAGCTTTCTTT. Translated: CASSLAANTEAFF.

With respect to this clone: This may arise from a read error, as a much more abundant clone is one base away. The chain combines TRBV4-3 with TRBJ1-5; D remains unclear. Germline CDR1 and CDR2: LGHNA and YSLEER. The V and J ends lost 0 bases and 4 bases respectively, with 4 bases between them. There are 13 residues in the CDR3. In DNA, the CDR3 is TGCGCCAGCAGCCAAGAGGATAATCAGCCCCAGCATTTT. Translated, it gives CASSQEDNQPQHF.

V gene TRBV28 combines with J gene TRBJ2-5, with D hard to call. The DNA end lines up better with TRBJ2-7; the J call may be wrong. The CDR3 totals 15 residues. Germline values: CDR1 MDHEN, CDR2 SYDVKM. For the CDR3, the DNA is TGTGCCAGCAGTTTGGTACGACTTCTCTCCTACGAGCAGTACTTC. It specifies CASSLVRLLSYEQYF.

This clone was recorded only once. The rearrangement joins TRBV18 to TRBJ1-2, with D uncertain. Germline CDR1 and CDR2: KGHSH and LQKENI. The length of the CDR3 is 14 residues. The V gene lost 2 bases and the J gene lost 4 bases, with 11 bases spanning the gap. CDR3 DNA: TGTGCCAGCTCACCATCAGGTGGGTCCTATGGCTACACCTTC. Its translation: CASSPSGGSYGYTF.

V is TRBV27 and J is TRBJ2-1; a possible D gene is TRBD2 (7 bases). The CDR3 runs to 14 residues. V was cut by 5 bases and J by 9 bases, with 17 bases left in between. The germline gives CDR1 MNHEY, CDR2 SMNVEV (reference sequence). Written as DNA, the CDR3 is TGTGCCAGCAGTCCGACTAGCCCCAGGGGTGAGCAGTTCTTC. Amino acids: CASSPTSPRGEQFF.

CDR3 amino acids: CASSSHKVGGTDTQYF. In DNA, the CDR3 is TGTGCCAGCAGTTCTCATAAAGTGGGGGGCACAGATACGCAGTATTTT. This rearrangement joins TRBV27 to TRBJ2-3; TRBD1 or TRBD2 may be the D gene (5 bases each). The germline V gene has CDR1 MNHEY and CDR2 SMNVEV (reference sequence). The CDR3 loop spans 16 amino acids. The germline V and J ends were trimmed by 4 bases and 1 base, with 15 bases remaining between them.

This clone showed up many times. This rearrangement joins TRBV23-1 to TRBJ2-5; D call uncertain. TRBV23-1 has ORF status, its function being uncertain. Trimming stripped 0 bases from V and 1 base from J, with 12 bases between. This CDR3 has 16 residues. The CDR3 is CASSQSCPQLQETQYF. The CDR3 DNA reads TGCGCCAGCAGTCAATCGTGCCCCCAGCTCCAAGAGACCCAGTACTTC.

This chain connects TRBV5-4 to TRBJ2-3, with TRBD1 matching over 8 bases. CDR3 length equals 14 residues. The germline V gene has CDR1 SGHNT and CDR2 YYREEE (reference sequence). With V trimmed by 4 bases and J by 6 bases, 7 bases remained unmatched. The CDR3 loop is CASSLAGGVDTQYF. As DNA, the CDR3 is TGTGCCAGCAGCCTGGCAGGGGGCGTGGATACGCAGTATTTT.

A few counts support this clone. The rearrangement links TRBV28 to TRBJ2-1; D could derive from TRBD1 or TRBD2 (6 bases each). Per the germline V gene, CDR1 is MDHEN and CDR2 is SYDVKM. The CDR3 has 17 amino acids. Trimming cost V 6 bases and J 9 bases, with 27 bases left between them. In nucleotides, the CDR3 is TGTGCCAGCAGGGACCCGGGGGCTGTAGCGGCTATAGGTGAGCAGTTCTTC. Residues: CASRDPGAVAAIGEQFF.

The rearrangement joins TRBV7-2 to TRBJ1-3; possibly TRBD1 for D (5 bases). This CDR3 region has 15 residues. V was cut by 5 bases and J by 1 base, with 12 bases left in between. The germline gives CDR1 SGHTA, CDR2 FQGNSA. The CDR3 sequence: CASSRDSWSGNTIYF. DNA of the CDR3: TGTGCCAGCAGCCGAGACAGTTGGTCTGGAAACACCATATATTTT.

CDR3 sequence (DNA): TGTGCCAGCAGGGGTCAGGCCACAGATACGCAGTATTTT. Its protein product is CASRGQATDTQYF. The V gene is TRBV2, the J gene TRBJ2-3, with unresolved D. Deletions cut 6 bases from V and 2 bases from J, with 9 bases between. The CDR3 is 13 residues long. Germline CDR1 and CDR2: SNHLY and FYNNEI. Combining the CDR3 with reference TRBV2 and TRBJ2-3 gives the whole variable domain EPEVTQTPSHQVTQMGQEVILRCVPISNHLYFYWYRQILGQKVEFLVSFYNNEISEKSEIFDDQFSVERPDGSNFTLKIRSTKLEDSAMYFCASRGQATDTQYFGPGTRLTVL.

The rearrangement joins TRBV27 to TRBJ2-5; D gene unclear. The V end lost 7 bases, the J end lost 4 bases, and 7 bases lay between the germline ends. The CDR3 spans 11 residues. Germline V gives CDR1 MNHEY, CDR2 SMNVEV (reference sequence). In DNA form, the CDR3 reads TGTGCCAGCATCTGGGGAGAGACCCAGTACTTC. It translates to CASIWGETQYF.

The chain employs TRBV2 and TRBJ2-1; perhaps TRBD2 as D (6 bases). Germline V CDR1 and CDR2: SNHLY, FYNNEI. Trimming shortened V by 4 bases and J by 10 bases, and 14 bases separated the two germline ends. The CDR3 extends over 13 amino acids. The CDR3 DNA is TGTGCCAGCAGTGCCGGGACTCCAGCCGAGCAGTTCTTC. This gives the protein CASSAGTPAEQFF.

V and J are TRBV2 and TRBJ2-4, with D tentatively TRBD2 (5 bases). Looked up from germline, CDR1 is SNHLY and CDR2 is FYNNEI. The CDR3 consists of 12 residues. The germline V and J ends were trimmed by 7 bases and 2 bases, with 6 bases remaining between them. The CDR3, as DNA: TGTGCCAGCACCGGGACCAAAAACATTCAGTACTTC. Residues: CASTGTKNIQYF.

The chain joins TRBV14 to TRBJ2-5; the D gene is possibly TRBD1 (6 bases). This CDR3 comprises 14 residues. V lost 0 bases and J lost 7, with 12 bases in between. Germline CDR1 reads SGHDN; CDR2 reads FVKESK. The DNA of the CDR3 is TGTGCCAGCAGCCAAGATCTACCACAGGGGACCCAGTACTTC. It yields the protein CASSQDLPQGTQYF.

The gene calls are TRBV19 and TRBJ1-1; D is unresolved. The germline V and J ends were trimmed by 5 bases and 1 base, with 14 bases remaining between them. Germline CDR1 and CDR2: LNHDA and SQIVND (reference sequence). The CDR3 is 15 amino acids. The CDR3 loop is CASSQPGSANTEAFF. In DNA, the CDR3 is TGTGCCAGTAGTCAACCCGGGTCCGCGAACACTGAAGCTTTCTTT.

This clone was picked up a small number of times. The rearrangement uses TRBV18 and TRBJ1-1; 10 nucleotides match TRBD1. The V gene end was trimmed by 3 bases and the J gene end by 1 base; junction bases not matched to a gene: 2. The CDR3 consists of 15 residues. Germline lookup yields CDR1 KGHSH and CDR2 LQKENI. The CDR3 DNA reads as TGTGCCAGCTCACCCCGACAGGGGGCGAACACTGAAGCTTTCTTT. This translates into CASSPRQGANTEAFF.